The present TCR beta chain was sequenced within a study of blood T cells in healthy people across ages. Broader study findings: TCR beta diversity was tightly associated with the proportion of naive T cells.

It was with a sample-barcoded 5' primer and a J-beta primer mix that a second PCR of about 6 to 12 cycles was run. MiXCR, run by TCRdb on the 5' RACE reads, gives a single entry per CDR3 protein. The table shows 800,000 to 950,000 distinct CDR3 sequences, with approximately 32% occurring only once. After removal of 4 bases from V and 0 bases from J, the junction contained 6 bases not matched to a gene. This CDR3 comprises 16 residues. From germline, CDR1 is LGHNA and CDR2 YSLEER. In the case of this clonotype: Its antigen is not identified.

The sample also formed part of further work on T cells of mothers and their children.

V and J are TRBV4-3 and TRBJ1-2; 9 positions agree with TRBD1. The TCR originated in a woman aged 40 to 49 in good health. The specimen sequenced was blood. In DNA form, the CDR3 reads TGCGCCAGCAGCCCGGGACAGGGAAATACTAACTATGGCTACACCTTC. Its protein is CASSPGQGNTNYGYTF.